The T cell receptor beta chain under discussion was sequenced for a study of T cells in Graves' hyperthyroidism and ophthalmopathy. In the study overall: Peripheral blood sampling occurred at initial diagnosis, before any treatment.

Amplified TCR beta CDR3 regions derived from RNA transcripts. HTBI primers were employed in a first-round RT-PCR of the TCR CDR3. Each CDR3 protein gets one entry after TCRdb re-called the multiplex PCR reads with MiXCR. In the table there are 220,000 or so distinct CDR3 sequences, about a sixth of which are singletons. General study findings and limits: Ophthalmopathy, which appeared later, was predicted by the model a median around 6.9 months before onset. A 13 V-J signature model discriminated ophthalmopathy versus stable hyperthyroidism.

As regards this clonotype: No antigen is known for it. Just one base apart from a much larger clone, this may be a read error.

PBMCs came from 10 ml fresh peripheral blood. The source material was blood. This sequence originates from a woman younger than 35 with Graves' ophthalmopathy.

The CDR3 sequence is CASSLPATNEQFF. DNA for the CDR3: TGTGCCAGCAGCTTACCAGCGACAAATGAGCAGTTCTTC. The chain employs TRBV7-3 and TRBJ2-1; D gene uncertain. Germline V gives CDR1 SGHTA, CDR2 FQGTGA. The V end was cut by 2 bases, the J end by 7 bases, with 9 bases between. This CDR3 is built from 13 residues.